This T cell receptor beta chain was sequenced during a study of blood T cells in healthy people across ages. For the second PCR, which ran for roughly 7 to 11 cycles, a sample-barcoded 5' primer and a J-beta primer mix were used. Each CDR3 protein gets one entry after TCRdb re-called the 5' RACE reads with MiXCR. Found here are 1.5 million to 2 million distinct CDR3 sequences, 28% of them singletons; the top ten hold 7.7%. Notes on this clonotype: Being one base from a much bigger clone, this may be a read error.

Trimming removed 0 bases at V and 2 bases at J, with 14 bases between. The CDR3 has 17 residues. Germline V gene lookup returns CDR1 SGHTA and CDR2 FQGNSA. The sample was blood. The sequence was collected from a woman aged 25 to 45 in good health. The chain recombines TRBV7-2 with TRBJ1-5; D possibly corresponds to TRBD1 (5 bases). CDR3: CASSLAPGGARNQPQHF. CDR3 nucleotide sequence: TGTGCCAGCAGCTTAGCCCCTGGAGGGGCGCGCAATCAGCCCCAGCATTTT.